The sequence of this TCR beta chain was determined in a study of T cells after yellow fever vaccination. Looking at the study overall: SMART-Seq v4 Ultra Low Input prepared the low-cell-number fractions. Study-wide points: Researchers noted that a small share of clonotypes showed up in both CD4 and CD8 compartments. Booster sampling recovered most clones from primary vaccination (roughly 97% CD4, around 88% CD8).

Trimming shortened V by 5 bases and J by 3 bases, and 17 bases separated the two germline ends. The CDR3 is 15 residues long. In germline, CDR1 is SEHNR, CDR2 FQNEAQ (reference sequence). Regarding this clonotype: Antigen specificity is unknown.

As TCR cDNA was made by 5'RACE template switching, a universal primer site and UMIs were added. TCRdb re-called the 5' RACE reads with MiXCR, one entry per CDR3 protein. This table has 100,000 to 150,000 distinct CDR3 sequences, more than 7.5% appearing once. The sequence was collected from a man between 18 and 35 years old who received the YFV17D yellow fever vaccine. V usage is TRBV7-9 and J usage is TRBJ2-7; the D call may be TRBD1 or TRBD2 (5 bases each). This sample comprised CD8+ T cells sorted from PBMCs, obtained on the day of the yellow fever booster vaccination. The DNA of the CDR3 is TGTGCCAGCAGCCCATCAGAGGGACCGTACTACGAGCAGTACGTC. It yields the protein CASSPSEGPYYEQYV.